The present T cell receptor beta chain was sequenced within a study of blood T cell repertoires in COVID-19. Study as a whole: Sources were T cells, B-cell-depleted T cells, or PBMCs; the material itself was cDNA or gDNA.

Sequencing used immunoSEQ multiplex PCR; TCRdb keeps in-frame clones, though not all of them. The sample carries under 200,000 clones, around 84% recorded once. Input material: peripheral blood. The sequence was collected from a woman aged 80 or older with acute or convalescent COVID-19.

CDR3 sequence reads: CASSPSGRTEAFF. As DNA, the CDR3 is TGTGCCAGCAGCCCCTCCGGGAGGACTGAAGCTTTCTTT. The genes are TRBV3-1 (or the pseudogene TRBV3-2) and TRBJ1-1; D not resolved. The germline V gene encodes CDR1 LGHDT and CDR2 YNNKEL (reference sequence). CDR3 size: 13 residues. Trimming cost V 4 bases and J 5 bases, with 11 bases left between them.